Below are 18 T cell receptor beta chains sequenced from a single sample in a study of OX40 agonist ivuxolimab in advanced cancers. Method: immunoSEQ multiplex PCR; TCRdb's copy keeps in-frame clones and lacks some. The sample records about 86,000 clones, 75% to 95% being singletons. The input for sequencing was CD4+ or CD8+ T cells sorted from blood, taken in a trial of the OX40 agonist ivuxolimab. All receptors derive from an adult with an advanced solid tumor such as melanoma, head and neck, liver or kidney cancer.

The CDR3 region has the DNA TGCAGCGTTGAGAGCGCCGCCAAGGGTGAGCAGTTCTTC. It yields the protein CSVESAAKGEQFF. This chain connects TRBV29-1 to TRBJ2-1; no reliable D call. The CDR3 contains 13 residues. Germline V gene data show CDR1 as SQVTM and CDR2 as ANQGSEA. Trimming removed 3 bases from V and 9 bases from J, with 15 bases in between.

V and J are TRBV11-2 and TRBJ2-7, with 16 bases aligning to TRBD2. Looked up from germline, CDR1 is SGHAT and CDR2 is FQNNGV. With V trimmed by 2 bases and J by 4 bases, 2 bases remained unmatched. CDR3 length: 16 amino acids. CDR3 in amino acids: CASSLSGLAGGYEQYF. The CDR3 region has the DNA TGTGCCAGCAGCTTATCGGGACTAGCGGGAGGGTACGAGCAGTACTTC.

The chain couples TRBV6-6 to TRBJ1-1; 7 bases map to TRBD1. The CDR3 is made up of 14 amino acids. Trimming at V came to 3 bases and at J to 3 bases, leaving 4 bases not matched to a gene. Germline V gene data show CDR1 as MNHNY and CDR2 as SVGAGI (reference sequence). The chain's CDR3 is CASSYLGTDTEAFF. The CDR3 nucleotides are TGTGCCAGCAGTTATTTGGGGACAGACACTGAAGCTTTCTTT.

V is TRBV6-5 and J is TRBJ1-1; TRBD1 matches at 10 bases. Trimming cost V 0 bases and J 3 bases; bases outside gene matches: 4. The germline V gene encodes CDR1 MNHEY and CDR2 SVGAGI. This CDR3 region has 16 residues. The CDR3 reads CASSYSIGQGDTEAFF. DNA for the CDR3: TGTGCCAGCAGTTACTCGATTGGACAGGGGGACACTGAAGCTTTCTTT.

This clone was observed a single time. CDR3 DNA sequence: TGTGCCAGCACCATACCCCAAGATGAGACCCAGTACTTC. Residues: CASTIPQDETQYF. The chain uses TRBV5-6 and TRBJ2-5; unclear D gene. Between the trimmed V and J ends, which lost 6 bases and 5 bases, there was a span of 14 bases. The CDR3 has 13 amino acids. Per germline, CDR1 SGHDT and CDR2 YYEEEE.

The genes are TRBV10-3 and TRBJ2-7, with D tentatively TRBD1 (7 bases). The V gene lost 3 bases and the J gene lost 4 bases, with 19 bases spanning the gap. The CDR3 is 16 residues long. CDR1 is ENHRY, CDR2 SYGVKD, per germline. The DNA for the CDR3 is TGTGCCATCAGTGAACGAGGGGGCAGGGGACTGTACGAGCAGTACTTC. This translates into CAISERGGRGLYEQYF.

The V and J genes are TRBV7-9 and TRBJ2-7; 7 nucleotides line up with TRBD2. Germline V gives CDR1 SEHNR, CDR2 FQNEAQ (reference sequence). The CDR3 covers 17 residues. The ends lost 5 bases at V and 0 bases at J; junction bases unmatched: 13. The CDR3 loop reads CASSPRMTSPLSYEQYF. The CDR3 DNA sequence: TGTGCCAGCAGCCCCCGTATGACTAGCCCGCTCTCCTACGAGCAGTACTTC.

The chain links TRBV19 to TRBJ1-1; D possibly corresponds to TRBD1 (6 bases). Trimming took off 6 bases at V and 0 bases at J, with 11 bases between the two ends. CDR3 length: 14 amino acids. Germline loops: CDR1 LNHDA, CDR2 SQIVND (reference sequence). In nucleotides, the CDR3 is TGTGCCAGTAGCAACAGGGCCATGAACACTGAAGCTTTCTTT. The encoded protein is CASSNRAMNTEAFF.

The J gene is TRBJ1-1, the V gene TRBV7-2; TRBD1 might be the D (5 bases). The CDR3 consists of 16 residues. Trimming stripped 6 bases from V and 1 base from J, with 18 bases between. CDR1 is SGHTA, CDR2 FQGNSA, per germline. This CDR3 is CASRVSRAGRNTEAFF. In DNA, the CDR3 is TGTGCCAGCAGGGTTAGTCGGGCAGGGCGGAACACTGAAGCTTTCTTT.

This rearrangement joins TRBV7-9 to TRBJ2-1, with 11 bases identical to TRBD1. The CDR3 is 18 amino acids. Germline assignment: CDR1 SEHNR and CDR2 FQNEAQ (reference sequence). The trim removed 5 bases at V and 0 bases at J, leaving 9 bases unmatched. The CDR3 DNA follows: TGTGCCAGCAGCCCTCGCTGGGACAGGGGGAGCTCCTACAATGAGCAGTTCTTC. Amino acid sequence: CASSPRWDRGSSYNEQFF.

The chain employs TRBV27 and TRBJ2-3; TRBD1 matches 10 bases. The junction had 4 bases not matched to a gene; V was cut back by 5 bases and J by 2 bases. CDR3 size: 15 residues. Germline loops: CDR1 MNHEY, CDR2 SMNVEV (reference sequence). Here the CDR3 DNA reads TGTGCCAGCAGTCGGACAGGGGGACCCACAGATACGCAGTATTTT. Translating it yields CASSRTGGPTDTQYF.

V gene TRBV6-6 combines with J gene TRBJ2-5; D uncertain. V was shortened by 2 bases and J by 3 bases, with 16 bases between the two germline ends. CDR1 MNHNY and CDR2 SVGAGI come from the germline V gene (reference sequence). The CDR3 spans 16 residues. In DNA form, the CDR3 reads TGTGCCAGCAGTTACGGGTTCGCACTGTCGAAAGAGACCCAGTACTTC. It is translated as CASSYGFALSKETQYF.

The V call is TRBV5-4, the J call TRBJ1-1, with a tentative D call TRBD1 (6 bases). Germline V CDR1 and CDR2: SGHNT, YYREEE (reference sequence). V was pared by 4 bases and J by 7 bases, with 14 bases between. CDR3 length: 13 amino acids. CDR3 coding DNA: TGTGCCAGCAGCGAGTGGGACACCAATGAAGCTTTCTTT. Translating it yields CASSEWDTNEAFF.

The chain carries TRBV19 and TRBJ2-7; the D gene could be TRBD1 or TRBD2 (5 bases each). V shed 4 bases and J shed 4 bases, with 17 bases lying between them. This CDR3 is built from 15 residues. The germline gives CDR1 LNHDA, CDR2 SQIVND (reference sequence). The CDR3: CASSKLGDGEYEQYF. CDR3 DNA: TGTGCCAGTAGTAAGCTTGGGGACGGGGAGTACGAGCAGTACTTC.

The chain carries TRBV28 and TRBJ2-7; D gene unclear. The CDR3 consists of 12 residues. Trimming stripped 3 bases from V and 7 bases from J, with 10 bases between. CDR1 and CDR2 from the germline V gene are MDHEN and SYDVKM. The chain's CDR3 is CASSLSRKEQYF. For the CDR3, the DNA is TGTGCCAGCAGTTTGTCCCGAAAGGAGCAGTACTTC.

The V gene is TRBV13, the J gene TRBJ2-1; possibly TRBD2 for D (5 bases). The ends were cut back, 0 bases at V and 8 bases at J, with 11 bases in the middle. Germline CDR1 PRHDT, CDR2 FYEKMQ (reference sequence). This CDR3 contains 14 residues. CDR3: CASSLGRTLYEQFF. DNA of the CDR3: TGTGCCAGCAGCTTAGGCCGGACTCTCTATGAGCAGTTCTTC.

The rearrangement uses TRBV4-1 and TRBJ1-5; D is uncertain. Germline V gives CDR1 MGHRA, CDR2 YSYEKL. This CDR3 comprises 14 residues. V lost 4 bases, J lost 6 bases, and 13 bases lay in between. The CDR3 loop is CASSPNLDIQPQHF. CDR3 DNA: TGCGCCAGCAGCCCGAATCTAGACATTCAGCCCCAGCATTTT.

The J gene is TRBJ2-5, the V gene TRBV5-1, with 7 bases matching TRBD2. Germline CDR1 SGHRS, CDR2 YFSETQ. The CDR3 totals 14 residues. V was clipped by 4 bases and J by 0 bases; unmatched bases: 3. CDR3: CASSLSGDQETQYF. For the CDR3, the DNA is TGCGCCAGCAGCCTAAGCGGGGACCAAGAGACCCAGTACTTC.